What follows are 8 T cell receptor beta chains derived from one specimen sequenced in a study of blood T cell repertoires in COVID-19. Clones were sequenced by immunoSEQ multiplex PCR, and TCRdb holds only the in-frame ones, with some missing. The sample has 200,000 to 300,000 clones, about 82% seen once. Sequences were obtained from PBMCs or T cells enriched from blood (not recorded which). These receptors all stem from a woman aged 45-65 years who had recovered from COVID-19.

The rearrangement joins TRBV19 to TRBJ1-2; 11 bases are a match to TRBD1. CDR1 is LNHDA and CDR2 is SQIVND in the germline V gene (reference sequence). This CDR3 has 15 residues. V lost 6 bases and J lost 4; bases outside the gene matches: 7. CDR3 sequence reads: CASRTGTGGFYGYTF. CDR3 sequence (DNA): TGTGCCAGTAGGACCGGGACAGGGGGATTCTATGGCTACACCTTC.

The CDR3 spells CASGLQYSGNTIYF. The CDR3 DNA is TGTGCCAGCGGACTACAGTACTCTGGAAACACCATATATTTT. The chain joins TRBV9 to TRBJ1-3; no clear D. Per the germline V gene, CDR1 is SGDLS and CDR2 is YYNGEE. The CDR3 covers 14 residues. Trimming removed 7 bases at V and 0 bases at J, with 11 bases between. Full variable domain (remainder filled in from reference TRBV9 and TRBJ1-3): DSGVTQTPKHLITATGQRVTLRCSPRSGDLSVYWYQQSLDQGLQFLIQYYNGEERAKGNILERFSAQQFPDLHSELNLSSLELGDSALYFCASGLQYSGNTIYFGEGSWLTVV.

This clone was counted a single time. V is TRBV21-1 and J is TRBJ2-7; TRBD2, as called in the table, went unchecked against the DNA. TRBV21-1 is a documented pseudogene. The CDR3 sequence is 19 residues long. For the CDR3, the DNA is TGTGCCAGCTGTCTTATCCTACGGGGCGGGGCAGCACTACTATACGAGCAGTACTTC. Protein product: CASCLILRGGAALLYEQYF.

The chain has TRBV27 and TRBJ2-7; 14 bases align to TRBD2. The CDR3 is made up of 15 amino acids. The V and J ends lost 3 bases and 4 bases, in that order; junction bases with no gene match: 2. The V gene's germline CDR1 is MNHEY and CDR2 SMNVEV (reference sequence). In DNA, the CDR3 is TGTGCCAGCAGTTTCCGGACTAGCGGGAGGTACGAGCAGTACTTC. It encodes CASSFRTSGRYEQYF.

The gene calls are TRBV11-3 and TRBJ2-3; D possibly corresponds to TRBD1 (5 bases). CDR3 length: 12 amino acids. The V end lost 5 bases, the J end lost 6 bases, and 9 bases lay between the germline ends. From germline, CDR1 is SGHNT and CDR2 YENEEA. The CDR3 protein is CASSPGWDTQYF. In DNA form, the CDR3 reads TGTGCCAGCAGCCCAGGGTGGGATACGCAGTATTTT.

The CDR3 bases are TGTGCCAGCTCATGGACAGGGGACCAGAACACTGAAGCTTTCTTT. It encodes CASSWTGDQNTEAFF. The V gene is TRBV18, the J gene TRBJ1-1; 9 positions match TRBD1. This CDR3 has 15 residues. Germline CDR1 is KGHSH and CDR2 is LQKENI. With V trimmed by 5 bases and J by 1 base, 5 bases remained unmatched.

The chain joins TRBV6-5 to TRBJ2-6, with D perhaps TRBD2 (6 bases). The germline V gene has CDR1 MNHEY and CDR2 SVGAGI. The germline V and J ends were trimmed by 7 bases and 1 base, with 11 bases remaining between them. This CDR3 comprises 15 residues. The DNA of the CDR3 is TGTGCCAGCATCACCGGAGGGTCTGGGGCCAACGTCCTGACTTTC. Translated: CASITGGSGANVLTF.

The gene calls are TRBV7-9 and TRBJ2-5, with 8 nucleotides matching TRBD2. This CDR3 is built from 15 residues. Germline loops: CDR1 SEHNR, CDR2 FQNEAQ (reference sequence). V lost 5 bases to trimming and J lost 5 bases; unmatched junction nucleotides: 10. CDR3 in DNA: TGTGCCAGCAGCCCTGCCGGGGGGGTCGCGGAGACCCAGTACTTC. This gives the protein CASSPAGGVAETQYF.